The rows below give T cell receptor beta chains drawn from one sample of a study of response to subunit inactivated influenza vaccine. A single record per CDR3 protein comes from TCRdb applying MiXCR to the RT-PCR reads. This sample has 150,000 or so distinct CDR3 sequences, with around 11% found just once. The material sequenced was CD8+ T cells sorted from PBMCs, taken less than 30 months after vaccination. These receptors came from a man between 50 and 75 years old who received an inactivated influenza vaccine. CDR3s include the opening cysteine and the closing phenylalanine or tryptophan. D genes are given only for firm matches. For some rows the clone size is stated as once, few or many, or as a class when expanded; others skip it.

D gene | CDR3 length | J gene | clone size | V gene | CDR3 protein | CDR3 DNA
TRBD2 | 15 | TRBJ2-3 | NA | TRBV20-1 | CSAKGLAGDLDTQYF | TGCAGTGCTAAGGGACTAGCGGGAGACTTAGATACGCAGTATTTT
TRBD1 | 15 | TRBJ2-7 | NA | TRBV20-1 | CSAITLQGRSYEQYF | TGCAGTGCAATCACTTTACAGGGGCGCTCCTACGAGCAGTACTTC
NA | 16 | TRBJ2-3 | NA | TRBV28 | CASRSLAVEFTDTQYF | TGTGCCAGCAGGTCCTTAGCCGTGGAGTTCACAGATACGCAGTATTTT
TRBD1 | 14 | TRBJ1-5 | NA | TRBV9 | CASSGQGSNEPQHF | TGTGCCAGCAGCGGACAGGGTAGCAATGAGCCCCAGCATTTT
TRBD1 | 16 | TRBJ1-4 | NA | TRBV28 | CASSLLQGAADEKLFF | TGTGCCAGCAGTTTATTACAGGGGGCTGCGGATGAAAAACTGTTTTTT
TRBD2 | 18 | TRBJ2-3 | many | TRBV4-2 | CASSQSEASGGLTDTQYF | TGTGCCAGCAGCCAAAGTGAAGCTAGCGGGGGGCTCACAGATACGCAGTATTTT
NA | 18 | TRBJ2-1 | few | TRBV11-1 | CASSSRDWAPRSYNEQFF | TGTGCCAGCAGCTCCCGGGACTGGGCCCCCCGCTCCTACAATGAGCAGTTCTTC
TRBD1 | 15 | TRBJ1-2 | NA | TRBV7-3 | CASSLNGQGGYGYTF | TGTGCCAGCAGCTTAAACGGACAGGGAGGCTATGGCTACACCTTC
TRBD1 | 15 | TRBJ2-7 | many | TRBV5-1 | CASSLTGTGIYEQYF | TGCGCCAGCAGCTTAACCGGGACAGGGATCTACGAGCAGTACTTC
TRBD1 | 14 | TRBJ1-2 | few | TRBV7-9 | CASSLEEGANGYTF | TGTGCCAGCAGCTTAGAAGAGGGGGCCAATGGCTACACCTTC
NA | 12 | TRBJ1-2 | NA | TRBV27 | CASSDSGGGYTF | TGTGCCAGCAGTGACAGTGGGGGAGGCTACACCTTC
TRBD2 | 12 | TRBJ2-1 | many | TRBV30 | CAHGGVGNEQFF | TGTGCCCACGGGGGGGTGGGAAATGAGCAGTTCTTC
NA | 16 | TRBJ2-7 | NA | TRBV12-3/TRBV12-4 | CASSLVTGTPVGEQYF | TGTGCCAGCAGTTTAGTAACCGGGACCCCAGTGGGGGAGCAGTACTTC
NA | 14 | TRBJ1-2 | NA | TRBV29-1 | CSVLNGENDYGYTF | TGCAGCGTTCTCAACGGTGAAAACGACTATGGCTACACCTTC
TRBD2 | 15 | TRBJ2-1 | NA | TRBV7-8 | CASSLLAGGPNEQFF | TGTGCCAGCAGCTTACTAGCGGGAGGGCCAAATGAGCAGTTCTTC
NA | 15 | TRBJ2-2 | few | TRBV15 | CATSPLPVYTGELFF | TGTGCCACCAGTCCCCTCCCAGTGTACACCGGGGAGCTGTTTTTT
TRBD1 | 14 | TRBJ2-7 | NA | TRBV7-9 | CASSLGDRSYEQYF | TGTGCCAGCAGCTTAGGGGACAGATCCTACGAGCAGTACTTC
NA | 14 | TRBJ2-7 | NA | TRBV29-1 | CSVGGQTSSYEQYF | TGCAGCGTTGGCGGACAGACCAGCTCCTACGAGCAGTACTTC
TRBD1 | 16 | TRBJ2-1 | NA | TRBV4-3 | CASSYGTVISYNEQFF | TGCGCCAGCAGCTACGGGACAGTAATTTCCTACAATGAGCAGTTCTTC
TRBD2 | 20 | TRBJ2-5 | NA | TRBV11-2 | CASSLILGSLAGAVQETQYF | TGTGCCAGCAGCTTAATTTTGGGGTCCCTAGCGGGGGCAGTCCAAGAGACCCAGTACTTC
NA | 14 | TRBJ2-7 | few | TRBV5-6 | CASSLERTTYEQYF | TGTGCCAGCAGCTTGGAACGGACTACCTACGAGCAGTACTTC
TRBD2 | 14 | TRBJ2-1 | many | TRBV7-9 | CASSLVLAENEQFF | TGTGCCAGCAGCTTAGTACTAGCGGAGAATGAGCAGTTCTTC
NA | 12 | TRBJ1-1 | NA | TRBV7-9 | CASSFSVTEAFF | TGTGCCAGCAGCTTTTCAGTCACTGAAGCTTTCTTT